Each of the 17 T cell receptor beta chains below was sequenced from the same sample in a study of blood T cell repertoires in COVID-19. Clones were sequenced by immunoSEQ multiplex PCR, and TCRdb holds only the in-frame ones, with some missing. This table holds about 200,000 clones, under 80% found once. Source material: PBMCs or T cells enriched from blood (not recorded which). Every receptor here comes from a woman in her 50s with acute COVID-19.

The CDR3 reads CASSLGLAGGPGETQYF. In DNA, the CDR3 is TGTGCCAGCAGCTTGGGACTAGCGGGGGGGCCGGGAGAGACCCAGTACTTC. The chain employs TRBV7-2 and TRBJ2-5, with TRBD2 matching 16 bases. This CDR3 comprises 17 residues. V dropped 3 bases and J dropped 4; count of bases not matched to a gene: 5. The V gene's germline CDR1 is SGHTA and CDR2 FQGNSA.

The chain links TRBV4-3 to TRBJ2-2; the D gene is possibly TRBD2 (6 bases). The V end lost 0 bases, the J end lost 6 bases, and 14 bases lay between the germline ends. Germline V gene sequence: CDR1 LGHNA, CDR2 YSLEER. The CDR3 totals 16 residues. CDR3 coding DNA: TGCGCCAGCAGCCAAGATTGGGGGGAGGTCCCCGGGGAGCTGTTTTTT. This codes for CASSQDWGEVPGELFF.

The chain joins TRBV7-3 to TRBJ2-5; tentatively, D is TRBD1 (6 bases). CDR1 and CDR2 from the germline V gene are SGHTA and FQGTGA. The CDR3 totals 14 residues. V lost 5 bases, J lost 1 base, and 11 bases lay in between. CDR3 region: CASSAQGGQETQYF. CDR3 DNA sequence: TGTGCCAGCAGCGCACAGGGTGGCCAAGAGACCCAGTACTTC.

The genes are TRBV7-8 and TRBJ1-1; D remains unclear. In germline, CDR1 is SGHVS, CDR2 FQNEAQ. Trimming stripped 5 bases from V and 0 bases from J, with 4 bases between. The CDR3 spans 12 residues. DNA of the CDR3: TGTGCCAGCAGCCCGGTGAACACTGAAGCTTTCTTT. It translates to CASSPVNTEAFF.

Points on this clone: The germline gene is not matched at one end of the junction; a read error may be the cause. The chain joins TRBV7-7 to TRBJ2-3; D is possibly TRBD2 (6 bases). CDR3 length: 16 amino acids. Per germline, CDR1 SSHAT and CDR2 FNYEAQ (reference sequence). The CDR3, as DNA: TGTGCTAGCAGCTTAGGTAGCGGTGTTGGCACAGATACGCAGTATTTT. Translation: CASSLGSGVGTDTQYF.

The count of this clone is one. The chain links TRBV18 to TRBJ1-1; D is unclear. Germline V gene data show CDR1 as KGHSH and CDR2 as LQKENI. V dropped 0 bases and J dropped 1 base, with 9 bases sitting between them. There are 15 residues in the CDR3. The CDR3 DNA reads TGTGCCAGCTCACCACCTAGTAACAGGAACACTGAAGCTTTCTTT. Encoded protein: CASSPPSNRNTEAFF. The full variable domain, completed using reference TRBV18 and TRBJ1-1, is NAGVMQNPRHLVRRRGQEARLRCSPMKGHSHVYWYRQLPEEGLKFMVYLQKENIIDESGMPKERFSAEFPKEGPSILRIQQVVRGDSAAYFCASSPPSNRNTEAFFGQGTRLTVV.

V gene TRBV18 combines with J gene TRBJ2-1; D is possibly TRBD2 (6 bases). Trimming cost V 3 bases and J 6 bases, with 9 bases left between them. Germline CDR1 and CDR2: KGHSH and LQKENI. This CDR3 has 13 residues. The CDR3 is CASSPQEGNEQFF. The CDR3 nucleotides read TGTGCCAGCTCACCGCAGGAGGGCAATGAGCAGTTCTTC. The full variable domain, rest sourced from reference TRBV18 and TRBJ2-1, is NAGVMQNPRHLVRRRGQEARLRCSPMKGHSHVYWYRQLPEEGLKFMVYLQKENIIDESGMPKERFSAEFPKEGPSILRIQQVVRGDSAAYFCASSPQEGNEQFFGPGTRLTVL.

The CDR3 region is CASSKFWRGQGDWNTEAFF. CDR3 nucleotide sequence: TGTGCCAGCAGCAAATTTTGGAGGGGACAGGGGGACTGGAACACTGAAGCTTTCTTT. The V gene is TRBV21-1, the J gene TRBJ1-1; whether TRBD1, the table's D call, matches the DNA was not checked. TRBV21-1 is noted as a pseudogene. The CDR3 spans 19 residues.

This chain uses TRBV5-8 with TRBJ1-4; 9 positions agree with TRBD1. Germline V lookup: CDR1 SGHTS, CDR2 YDEGEE. J gave up 0 bases and V 0 bases, and 0 bases lay outside the gene matches. The CDR3 is made up of 16 amino acids. The CDR3 protein is CASSLGDRATNEKLFF. For the CDR3, the DNA is TGTGCCAGCAGCTTGGGGGACAGGGCAACTAATGAAAAACTGTTTTTT.

The chain employs TRBV6-5 and TRBJ1-2, with D perhaps TRBD1 (5 bases). V was pared by 6 bases and J by 2 bases, with 16 bases between. CDR1 MNHEY and CDR2 SVGAGI come from the germline V gene. The CDR3 has 15 amino acids. The CDR3 DNA is TGTGCCAGCAGACTGAACCGGGACTTCAACTATGGCTACACCTTC. It translates to CASRLNRDFNYGYTF.

The chain has TRBV27 and TRBJ2-7; TRBD2 matches 10 bases. In germline, CDR1 is MNHEY, CDR2 SMNVEV (reference sequence). CDR3 length: 15 amino acids. Unmatched junction bases numbered 4, after V lost 2 bases and J lost 3 bases. CDR3 loop: CASSLASGGVYEQYV. CDR3 nucleotides: TGTGCCAGCAGTTTAGCCAGCGGGGGGGTCTACGAGCAGTACGTC.

This clone came up many times. V and J are TRBV6-5 and TRBJ1-2; D not resolved. There are 15 residues in the CDR3. Germline V gives CDR1 MNHEY, CDR2 SVGAGI. The ends were cut back, 0 bases at V and 0 bases at J, with 8 bases in the middle. CDR3 protein: CASSYSNRPNYGYTF. CDR3 bases: TGTGCCAGCAGTTACTCGAACAGACCTAACTATGGCTACACCTTC.

The chain links TRBV12-3 or TRBV12-4 to TRBJ1-1; D perhaps matches TRBD1 (6 bases). V lost 6 bases and J 7 bases, leaving 15 bases between the germline ends. There are 13 residues in the CDR3. CDR3 in amino acids: CASSSGEWGEAFF. CDR3 DNA: TGTGCCAGCAGCTCAGGGGAGTGGGGTGAAGCTTTCTTT.

This clone appeared once. The chain is built from TRBV5-4 and TRBJ2-1, with a weak D call TRBD2 (5 bases). The germline V gene has CDR1 SGHNT and CDR2 YYREEE (reference sequence). V lost 5 bases and J lost 0, with 15 bases in between. CDR3 length equals 16 residues. CDR3 residues: CASSPSLALSYNEQFF. The CDR3 DNA is TGTGCCAGCAGTCCATCTCTAGCCCTCTCCTACAATGAGCAGTTCTTC.

This chain connects TRBV29-1 to TRBJ1-3; no definite D call. V was trimmed by 6 bases and J by 0 bases, leaving 9 bases between them. CDR1 and CDR2 from the germline V gene are SQVTM and ANQGSEA. The CDR3 consists of 13 residues. In DNA form, the CDR3 reads TGCAGCGTCCTAGTGACCTCTGGAAACACCATATATTTT. Translating it yields CSVLVTSGNTIYF.

This chain links TRBV12-3 or TRBV12-4 with TRBJ1-1; no clear D. V lost 6 bases, J lost 1 base, and 6 bases lay in between. The CDR3 has 12 residues. As DNA, the CDR3 is TGTGCCAGCAGAGGAGGGAACACTGAAGCTTTCTTT. Amino acid sequence: CASRGGNTEAFF.

The rearrangement uses TRBV15 and TRBJ1-1; possibly TRBD1 for D (6 bases). Trimming removed 5 bases at V and 7 bases at J, with 17 bases between. Germline V gives CDR1 LNHNV, CDR2 YYDKDF (reference sequence). The CDR3 runs 14 residues. The DNA of the CDR3 is TGTGCCACCAGCCCCGACGGTTCAGGGGTTGAAGCTTTCTTT. This codes for CATSPDGSGVEAFF.